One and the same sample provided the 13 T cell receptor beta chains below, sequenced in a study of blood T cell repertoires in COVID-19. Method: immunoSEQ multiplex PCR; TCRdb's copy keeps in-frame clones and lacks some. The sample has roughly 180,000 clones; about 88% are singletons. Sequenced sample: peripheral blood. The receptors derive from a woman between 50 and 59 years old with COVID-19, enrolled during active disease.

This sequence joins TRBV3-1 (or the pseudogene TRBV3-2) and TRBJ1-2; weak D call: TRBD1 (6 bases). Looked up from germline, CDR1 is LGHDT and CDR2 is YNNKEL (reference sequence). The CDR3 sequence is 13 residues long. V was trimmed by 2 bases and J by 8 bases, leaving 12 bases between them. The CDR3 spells CASSQYRAGGYTF. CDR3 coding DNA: TGTGCCAGCAGCCAATACAGGGCGGGCGGCTACACCTTC.

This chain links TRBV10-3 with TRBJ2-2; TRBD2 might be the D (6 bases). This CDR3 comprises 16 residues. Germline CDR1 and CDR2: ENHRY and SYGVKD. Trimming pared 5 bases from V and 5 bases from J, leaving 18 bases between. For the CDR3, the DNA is TGTGCCATCAGTCCCTCCGCCGGGGGAAGTACCGGGGAGCTGTTTTTT. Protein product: CAISPSAGGSTGELFF.

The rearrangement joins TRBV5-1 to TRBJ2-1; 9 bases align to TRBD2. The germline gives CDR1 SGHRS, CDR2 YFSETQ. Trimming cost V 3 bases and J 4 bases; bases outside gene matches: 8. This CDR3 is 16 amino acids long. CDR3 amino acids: CASSSSAGGEYNEQFF. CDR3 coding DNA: TGCGCCAGCAGCTCTTCTGCGGGGGGGGAATACAATGAGCAGTTCTTC.

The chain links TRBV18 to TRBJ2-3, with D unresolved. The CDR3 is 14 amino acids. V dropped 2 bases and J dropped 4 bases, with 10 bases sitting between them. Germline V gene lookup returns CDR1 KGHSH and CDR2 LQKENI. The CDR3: CASSPMSRPDTQYF. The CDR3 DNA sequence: TGTGCCAGCTCACCAATGTCTAGGCCAGATACGCAGTATTTT.

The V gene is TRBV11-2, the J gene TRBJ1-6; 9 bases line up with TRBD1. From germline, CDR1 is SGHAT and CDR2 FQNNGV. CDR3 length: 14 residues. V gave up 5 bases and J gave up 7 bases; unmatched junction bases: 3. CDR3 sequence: CASSTDRGNSPLHF. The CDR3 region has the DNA TGTGCCAGCAGCACCGACAGGGGGAATTCACCCCTCCACTTT. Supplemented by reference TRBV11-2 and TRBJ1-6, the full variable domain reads EAGVAQSPRYKIIEKRQSVAFWCNPISGHATLYWYQQILGQGPKLLIQFQNNGVVDDSQLPKDRFSAERLKGVDSTLKIQPAKLEDSAVYLCASSTDRGNSPLHFGNGTRLTVT.

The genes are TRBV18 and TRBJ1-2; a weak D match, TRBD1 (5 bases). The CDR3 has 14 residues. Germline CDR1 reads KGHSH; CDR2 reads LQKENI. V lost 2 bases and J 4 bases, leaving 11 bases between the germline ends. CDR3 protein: CASSPSRDGYGYTF. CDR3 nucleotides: TGTGCCAGCTCACCATCCAGGGATGGCTATGGCTACACCTTC.

CDR3 sequence (DNA): TGTGCCAGCAGCAAAGTCGGGGGTACCTCCTACGAGCAGTACTTC. Residues: CASSKVGGTSYEQYF. This chain connects TRBV21-1 to TRBJ2-7; the table's D call of TRBD2 was not tested on the DNA. TRBV21-1 is a pseudogene. The CDR3 has 15 amino acids.

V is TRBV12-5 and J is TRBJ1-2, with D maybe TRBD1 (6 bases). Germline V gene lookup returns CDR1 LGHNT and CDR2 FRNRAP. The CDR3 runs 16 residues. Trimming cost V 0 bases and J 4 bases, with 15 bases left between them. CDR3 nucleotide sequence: TGTGCTAGTGGTTTGGTACCCCCAGGGGCCACCTATGGCTACACCTTC. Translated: CASGLVPPGATYGYTF.

The CDR3 region is CASSWDRAETQYF. CDR3 bases: TGCGCCAGCAGCTGGGACAGGGCAGAGACCCAGTACTTC. V gene TRBV5-1 combines with J gene TRBJ2-5, with 9 bases fitting TRBD1. The CDR3 has 13 residues. Germline CDR1 and CDR2: SGHRS and YFSETQ. The V gene end was trimmed by 3 bases and the J gene end by 4 bases; junction bases not matched to a gene: 1.

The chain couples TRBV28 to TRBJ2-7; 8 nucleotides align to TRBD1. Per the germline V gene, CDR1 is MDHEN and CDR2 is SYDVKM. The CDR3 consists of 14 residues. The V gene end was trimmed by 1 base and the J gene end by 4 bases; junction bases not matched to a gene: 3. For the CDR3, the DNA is TGTGCCAGCAGTTTATCGACAGGGGCTTACGAGCAGTACTTC. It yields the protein CASSLSTGAYEQYF.

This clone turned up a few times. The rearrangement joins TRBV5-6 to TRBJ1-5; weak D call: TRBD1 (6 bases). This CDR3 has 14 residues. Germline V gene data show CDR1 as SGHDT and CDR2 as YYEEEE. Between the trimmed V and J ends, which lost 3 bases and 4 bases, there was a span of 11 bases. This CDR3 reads CASSSMRGNQPQHF. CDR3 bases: TGTGCCAGCAGCTCAATGAGGGGGAATCAGCCCCAGCATTTT.

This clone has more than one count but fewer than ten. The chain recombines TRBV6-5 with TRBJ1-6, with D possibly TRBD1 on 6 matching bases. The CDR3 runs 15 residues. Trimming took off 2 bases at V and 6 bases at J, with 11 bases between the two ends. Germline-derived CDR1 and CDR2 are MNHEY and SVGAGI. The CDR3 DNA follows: TGTGCCAGCAGTTACGTACAGGGAACTAATTCACCCCTCCACTTT. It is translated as CASSYVQGTNSPLHF.

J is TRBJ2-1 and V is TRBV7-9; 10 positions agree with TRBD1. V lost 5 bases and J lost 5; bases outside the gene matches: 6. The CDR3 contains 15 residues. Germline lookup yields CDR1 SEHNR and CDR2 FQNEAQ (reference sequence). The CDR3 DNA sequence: TGTGCCAGCAGCAGCGGACAGGGGGGGCACAATGAGCAGTTCTTC. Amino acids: CASSSGQGGHNEQFF. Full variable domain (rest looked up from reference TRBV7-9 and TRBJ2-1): DTGVSQNPRHKITKRGQNVTFRCDPISEHNRLYWYRQTLGQGPEFLTYFQNEAQLEKSRLLSDRFSAERPKGSFSTLEIQRTEQGDSAMYLCASSSGQGGHNEQFFGPGTRLTVL.